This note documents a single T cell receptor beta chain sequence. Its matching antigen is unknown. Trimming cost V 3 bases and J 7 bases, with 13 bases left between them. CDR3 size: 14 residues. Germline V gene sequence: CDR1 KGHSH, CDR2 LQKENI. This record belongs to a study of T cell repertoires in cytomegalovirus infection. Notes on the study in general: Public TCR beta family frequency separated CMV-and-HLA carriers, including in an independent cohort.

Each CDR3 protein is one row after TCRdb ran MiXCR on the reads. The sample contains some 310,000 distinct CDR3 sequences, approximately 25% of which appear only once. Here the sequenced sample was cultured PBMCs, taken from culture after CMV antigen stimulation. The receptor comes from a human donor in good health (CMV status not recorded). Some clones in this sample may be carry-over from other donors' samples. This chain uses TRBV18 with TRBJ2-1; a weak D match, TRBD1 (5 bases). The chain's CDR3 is CASSPTTPGNEQFF. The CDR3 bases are TGTGCCAGCTCACCGACGACGCCAGGGAATGAGCAGTTCTTC.